The 12 T cell receptor beta chains in this list originate from one sample, sequenced in a study of cytomegalovirus exposure and HLA in healthy donors (dated by TCRdb to about 2017). The library relied on the immunoSEQ multiplex PCR assay. The multiplex PCR relied on a mix of 60 forward primers for TCR Vbeta segments and 13 reverse primers for TCR Jbeta segments. TCRdb took this table from immuneACCESS and kept in-frame rearrangements with V and J called. Such tables lack part of the clones; where checked against another copy, unresolved V genes explain under half of the gap, and the rest is unexplained. Present in this sample are 190,000 or so clones, 82% of which were seen just once. The leading ten clones occupy under 7.5% of the sample. What was sequenced was PBMCs. The source of these receptors is a woman aged 50 to 60 in good health and CMV-seropositive.

This chain joins TRBV28 and TRBJ1-1; 12 bases fit TRBD1. Germline CDR1 is MDHEN and CDR2 is SYDVKM. V shed 6 bases, J shed 12 bases, and the junction held 11 bases outside the gene matches. The CDR3 spans 14 residues. The CDR3 DNA follows: TGTGCCAGCAGATCGCCGGGACAGGGGGCCAGTACTTTCTTT. It specifies CASRSPGQGASTFF.

The chain couples TRBV7-9 to TRBJ1-1; D may be TRBD1 (5 bases). This CDR3 is 14 amino acids long. The germline V gene has CDR1 SEHNR and CDR2 FQNEAQ (reference sequence). Between the trimmed V and J ends, which lost 6 bases and 1 base, there was a span of 12 bases. The CDR3 DNA sequence: TGTGCCAGCAGTCTCGACAGCGCGAACACTGAAGCTTTCTTT. The encoded protein is CASSLDSANTEAFF.

This chain uses TRBV19 with TRBJ2-3; D is perhaps TRBD2 (5 bases). The CDR3 runs to 15 residues. Trimming pared 6 bases from V and 2 bases from J, leaving 15 bases between. Germline lookup yields CDR1 LNHDA and CDR2 SQIVND (reference sequence). This CDR3 reads CASRRAAYLTDTQYF. The CDR3 bases are TGTGCCAGTAGGAGAGCGGCGTACCTCACAGATACGCAGTATTTT.

This clone was counted a few times. The chain employs TRBV15 and TRBJ2-7; no firm D call. V was clipped by 1 base and J by 2 bases, with 9 bases between them. The CDR3 has 14 residues. The germline V gene encodes CDR1 LNHNV and CDR2 YYDKDF (reference sequence). The CDR3 is CATSRGGSTYEQYF. CDR3 nucleotides: TGTGCCACCAGCAGAGGTGGCAGTACCTACGAGCAGTACTTC. Full variable domain (rest looked up from reference TRBV15 and TRBJ2-7): DAMVIQNPRYQVTQFGKPVTLSCSQTLNHNVMYWYQQKSSQAPKLLFHYYDKDFNNEADTPDNFQSRRPNTSFCFLDIRSPGLGDTAMYLCATSRGGSTYEQYFGPGTRLTVT.

This sequence joins TRBV28 and TRBJ2-7, with TRBD1 as a possible D gene (5 bases). V was trimmed by 6 bases and J by 7 bases, leaving 16 bases between them. This CDR3 has 13 residues. Looked up from germline, CDR1 is MDHEN and CDR2 is SYDVKM. The DNA of the CDR3 is TGTGCCAGCAGCCTCAATTTGGGGCGGGAGCAGTACTTC. As protein: CASSLNLGREQYF.

The chain has TRBV30 and TRBJ2-2; 9 bases align to TRBD1. Per germline, CDR1 GTSNPN and CDR2 SVGIG (reference sequence). CDR3 size: 14 residues. Germline trimming cut 4 bases from V and 6 bases from J; bases unmatched to any gene: 6. In DNA form, the CDR3 reads TGTGCCTGGATAATGAGACAGGGGGCCGGGGAGCTGTTTTTT. It encodes CAWIMRQGAGELFF.

The CDR3 bases are TGTGCCAGCAGCTTAGTAAGGTGGCGGAGCACTAACACCGGGGAGCTGTTTTTT. Amino acids: CASSLVRWRSTNTGELFF. This rearrangement joins TRBV7-8 to TRBJ2-2; no definite D call. There are 18 residues in the CDR3. The V gene lost 1 base and the J gene lost 2 bases, with 17 bases spanning the gap. Per the germline V gene, CDR1 is SGHVS and CDR2 is FQNEAQ.

This sequence joins TRBV5-4 and TRBJ2-1; 15 nucleotides match TRBD2. The CDR3 runs 19 residues. Per germline, CDR1 SGHNT and CDR2 YYREEE (reference sequence). J lost 3 bases, V lost 5 bases, and 12 bases had no gene match. The CDR3 loop is CASRGAGLAGGDNYNEQFF. The CDR3 DNA reads TGTGCCAGCAGAGGAGCGGGACTAGCGGGGGGAGATAACTACAATGAGCAGTTCTTC.

This clone has a handful of counts. The chain combines TRBV5-1 with TRBJ2-2, with 7 bases fitting TRBD1. Germline V gene sequence: CDR1 SGHRS, CDR2 YFSETQ. V shed 4 bases, J shed 6 bases, and the junction held 3 bases outside the gene matches. CDR3 length equals 13 residues. CDR3 nucleotides: TGCGCCAGCAGCACAGGGGAATCCGGGGAGCTGTTTTTT. This translates into CASSTGESGELFF.

The rearrangement uses TRBV28 and TRBJ1-1; no definite D call. CDR1 and CDR2 (germline): MDHEN, SYDVKM. The V gene lost 7 bases and the J gene lost 5 bases, with 20 bases spanning the gap. This CDR3 region has 15 residues. The CDR3 DNA reads TGTGCCAGCAACCTTCCGTGGGCAGGTGAAACTGAAGCTTTCTTT. It encodes CASNLPWAGETEAFF.

DNA for the CDR3: TGTGCCAGTAGTATATGGGGCAGGGATAATGAAAAACTGTTTTTT. Its translation: CASSIWGRDNEKLFF. This chain joins TRBV19 and TRBJ1-4; D might be TRBD1 (5 bases). Germline CDR1 reads LNHDA; CDR2 reads SQIVND (reference sequence). The CDR3 runs to 15 residues. Trimming removed 2 bases at V and 4 bases at J, with 11 bases between.

V gene TRBV18 combines with J gene TRBJ2-3; 8 bases map to TRBD2. From germline, CDR1 is KGHSH and CDR2 LQKENI. The CDR3 extends over 17 amino acids. V dropped 1 base and J dropped 2; count of bases not matched to a gene: 8. The CDR3 loop reads CASSPQSSREDTDTQYF. As DNA, the CDR3 is TGTGCCAGCTCACCACAGTCTTCGCGGGAGGACACAGATACGCAGTATTTT.